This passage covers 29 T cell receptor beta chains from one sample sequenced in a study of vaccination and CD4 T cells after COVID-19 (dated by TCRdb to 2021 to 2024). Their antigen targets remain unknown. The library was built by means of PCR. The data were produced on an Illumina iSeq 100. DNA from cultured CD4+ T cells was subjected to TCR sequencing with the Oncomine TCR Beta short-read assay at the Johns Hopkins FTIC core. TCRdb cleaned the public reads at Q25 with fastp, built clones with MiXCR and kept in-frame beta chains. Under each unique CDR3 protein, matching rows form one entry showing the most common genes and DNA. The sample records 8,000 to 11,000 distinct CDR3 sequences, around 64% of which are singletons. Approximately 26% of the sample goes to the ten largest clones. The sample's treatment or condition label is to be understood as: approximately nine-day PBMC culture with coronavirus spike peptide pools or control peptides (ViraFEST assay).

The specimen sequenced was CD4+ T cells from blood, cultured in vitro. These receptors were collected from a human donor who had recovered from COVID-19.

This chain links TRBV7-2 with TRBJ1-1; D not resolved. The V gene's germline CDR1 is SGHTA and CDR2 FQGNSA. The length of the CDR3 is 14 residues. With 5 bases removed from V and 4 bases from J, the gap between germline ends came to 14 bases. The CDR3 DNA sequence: TGTGCCAGCAGCGCCATATTGGGGAGCACTGAAGCTTTCTTT. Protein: CASSAILGSTEAFF.

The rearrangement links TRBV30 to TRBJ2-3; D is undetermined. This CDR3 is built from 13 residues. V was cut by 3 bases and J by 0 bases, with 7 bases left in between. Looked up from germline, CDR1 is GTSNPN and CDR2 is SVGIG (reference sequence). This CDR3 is CAWRVQSTDTQYF. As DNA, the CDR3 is TGTGCCTGGAGAGTGCAGAGCACAGATACGCAGTATTTT.

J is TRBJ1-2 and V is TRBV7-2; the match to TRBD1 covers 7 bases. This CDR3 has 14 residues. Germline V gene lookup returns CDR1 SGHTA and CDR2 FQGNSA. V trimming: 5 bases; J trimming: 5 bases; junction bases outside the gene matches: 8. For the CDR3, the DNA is TGTGCCAGCAGCCCGAGGACAGGACCATATGGCTACACCTTC. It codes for CASSPRTGPYGYTF. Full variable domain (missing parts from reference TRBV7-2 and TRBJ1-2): GAGVSQSPSNKVTEKGKDVELRCDPISGHTALYWYRQSLGQGLEFLIYFQGNSAPDKSGLPSDRFSAERTGGSVSTLTIQRTQQEDSAVYLCASSPRTGPYGYTFGSGTRLTVV.

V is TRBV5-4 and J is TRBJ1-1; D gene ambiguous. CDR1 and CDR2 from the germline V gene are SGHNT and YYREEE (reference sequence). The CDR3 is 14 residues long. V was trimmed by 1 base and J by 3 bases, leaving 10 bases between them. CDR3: CASSLYGKHTEAFF. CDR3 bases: TGTGCCAGCAGCTTGTACGGGAAACACACTGAAGCTTTCTTT.

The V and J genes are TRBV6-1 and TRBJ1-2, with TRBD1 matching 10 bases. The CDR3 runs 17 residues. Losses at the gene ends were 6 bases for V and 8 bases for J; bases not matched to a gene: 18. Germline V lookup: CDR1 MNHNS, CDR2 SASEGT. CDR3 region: CASSVIKLKGTGDGYTF. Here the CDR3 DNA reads TGTGCCAGCAGCGTAATTAAACTAAAGGGGACAGGGGACGGCTACACCTTC.

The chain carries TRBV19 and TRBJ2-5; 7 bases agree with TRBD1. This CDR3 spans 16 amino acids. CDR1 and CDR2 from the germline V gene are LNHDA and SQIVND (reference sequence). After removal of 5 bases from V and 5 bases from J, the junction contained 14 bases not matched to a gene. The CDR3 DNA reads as TGTGCCAGTAGTTCCCGCGGTACAGGGGTACGGGAGACCCAGTACTTC. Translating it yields CASSSRGTGVRETQYF.

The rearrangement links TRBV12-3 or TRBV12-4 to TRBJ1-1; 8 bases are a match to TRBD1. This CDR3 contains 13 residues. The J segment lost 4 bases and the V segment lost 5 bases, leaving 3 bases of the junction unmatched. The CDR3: CASSDRGLTEAFF. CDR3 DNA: TGTGCCAGCAGTGACAGGGGTCTCACTGAAGCTTTCTTT.

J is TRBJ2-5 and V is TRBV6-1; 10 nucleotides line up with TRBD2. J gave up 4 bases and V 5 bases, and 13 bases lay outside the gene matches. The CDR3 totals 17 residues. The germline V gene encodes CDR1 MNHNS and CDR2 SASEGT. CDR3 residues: CASSPPAGGQLGETQYF. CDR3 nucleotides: TGTGCCAGCAGTCCCCCAGCGGGGGGGCAGTTAGGAGAGACCCAGTACTTC.

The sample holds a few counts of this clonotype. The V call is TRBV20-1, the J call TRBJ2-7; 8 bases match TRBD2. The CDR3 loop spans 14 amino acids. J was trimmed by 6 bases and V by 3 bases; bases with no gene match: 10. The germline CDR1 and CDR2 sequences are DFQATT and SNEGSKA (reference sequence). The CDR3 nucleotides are TGCAGTGCTAGTCCGGCGCGGGGGGTCGGCGAGCAGTACTTC. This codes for CSASPARGVGEQYF.

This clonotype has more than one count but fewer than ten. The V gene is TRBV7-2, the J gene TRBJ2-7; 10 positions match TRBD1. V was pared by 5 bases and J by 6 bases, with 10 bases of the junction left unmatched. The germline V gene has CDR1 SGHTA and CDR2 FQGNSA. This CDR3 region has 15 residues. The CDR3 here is CASSRTGTGVFEQYF. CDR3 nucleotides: TGTGCCAGCAGCCGAACCGGGACAGGGGTCTTCGAGCAGTACTTC.

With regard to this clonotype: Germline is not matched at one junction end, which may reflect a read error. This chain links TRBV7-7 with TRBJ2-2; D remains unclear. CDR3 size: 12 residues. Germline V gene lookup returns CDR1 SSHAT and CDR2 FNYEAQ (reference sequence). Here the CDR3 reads CASSPAHGELFF. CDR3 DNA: TGTGCTAGCAGCCCTGCCCACGGGGAGCTGTTTTTT.

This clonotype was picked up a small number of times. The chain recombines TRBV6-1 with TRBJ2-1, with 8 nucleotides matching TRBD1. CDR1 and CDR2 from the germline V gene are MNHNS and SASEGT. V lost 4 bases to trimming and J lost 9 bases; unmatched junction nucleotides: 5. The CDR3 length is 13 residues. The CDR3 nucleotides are TGTGCCAGCAGTGGGGACAGGATAGGTGAGCAGTTCTTC. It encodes CASSGDRIGEQFF.

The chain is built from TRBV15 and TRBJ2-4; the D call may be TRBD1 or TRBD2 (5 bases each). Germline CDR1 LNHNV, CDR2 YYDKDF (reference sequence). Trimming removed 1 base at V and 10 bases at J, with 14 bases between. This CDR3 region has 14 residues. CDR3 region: CATSRGGTPNIQYF. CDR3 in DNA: TGTGCCACCAGCAGAGGGGGGACCCCAAATATTCAGTACTTC.

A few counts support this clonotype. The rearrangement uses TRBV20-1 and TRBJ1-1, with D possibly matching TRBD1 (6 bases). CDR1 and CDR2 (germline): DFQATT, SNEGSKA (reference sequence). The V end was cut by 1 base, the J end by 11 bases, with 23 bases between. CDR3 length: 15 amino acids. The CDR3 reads CSARAGGGLGFGAFF. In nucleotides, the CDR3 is TGCAGTGCTAGAGCGGGAGGGGGACTGGGTTTTGGGGCTTTCTTT.

In DNA form, the CDR3 reads TGTGCCAGCACAGAGCGGGGGGGAGCCACAGATACGCAGTATTTT. It is translated as CASTERGGATDTQYF. The chain has TRBV7-9 and TRBJ2-3, with TRBD2 identical over 10 bases. V lost 7 bases to trimming and J lost 2 bases; unmatched junction nucleotides: 6. The germline V gene encodes CDR1 SEHNR and CDR2 FQNEAQ (reference sequence). The length of the CDR3 is 15 residues.

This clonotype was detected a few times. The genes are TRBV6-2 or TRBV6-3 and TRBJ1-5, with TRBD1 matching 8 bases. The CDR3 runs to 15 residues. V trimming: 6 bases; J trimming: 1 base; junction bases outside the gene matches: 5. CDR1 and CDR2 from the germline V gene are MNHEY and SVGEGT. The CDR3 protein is CASRLTGGSNQPQHF. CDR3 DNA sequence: TGTGCCAGCAGACTTACAGGGGGAAGCAATCAGCCCCAGCATTTT.

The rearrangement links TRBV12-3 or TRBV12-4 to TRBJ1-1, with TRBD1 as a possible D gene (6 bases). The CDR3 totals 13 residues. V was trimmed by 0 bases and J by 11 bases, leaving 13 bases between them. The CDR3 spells CASSLALGGEAFF. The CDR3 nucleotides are TGTGCCAGCAGTTTAGCGTTAGGGGGTGAGGCTTTCTTT.

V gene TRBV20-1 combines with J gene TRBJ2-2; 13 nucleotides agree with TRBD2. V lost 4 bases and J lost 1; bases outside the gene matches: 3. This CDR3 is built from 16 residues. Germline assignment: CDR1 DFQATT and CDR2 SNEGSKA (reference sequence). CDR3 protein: CSATGLAGKNTGELFF. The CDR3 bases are TGCAGTGCTACGGGACTAGCGGGGAAGAACACCGGGGAGCTGTTTTTT.

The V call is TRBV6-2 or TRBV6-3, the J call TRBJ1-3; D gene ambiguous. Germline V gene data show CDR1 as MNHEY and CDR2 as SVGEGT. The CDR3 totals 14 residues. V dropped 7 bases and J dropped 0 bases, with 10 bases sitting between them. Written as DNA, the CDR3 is TGTGCCAGCAACACAGCGATCTCTGGAAACACCATATATTTT. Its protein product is CASNTAISGNTIYF.

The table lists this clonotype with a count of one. DNA for the CDR3: TGTGCCAGCAGCTTACGACTAGTAAACGAGCAGTACTTC. Translation: CASSLRLVNEQYF. This rearrangement joins TRBV7-2 to TRBJ2-7; weak D call: TRBD2 (6 bases). Trimming removed 2 bases from V and 5 bases from J, with 10 bases in between. The CDR3 consists of 13 residues. From germline, CDR1 is SGHTA and CDR2 FQGNSA.

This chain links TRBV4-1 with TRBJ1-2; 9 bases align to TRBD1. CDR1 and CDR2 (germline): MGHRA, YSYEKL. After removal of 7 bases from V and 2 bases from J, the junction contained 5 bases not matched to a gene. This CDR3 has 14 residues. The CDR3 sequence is CASNWGQGNYGYTF. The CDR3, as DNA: TGCGCCAGCAACTGGGGACAGGGCAACTATGGCTACACCTTC.

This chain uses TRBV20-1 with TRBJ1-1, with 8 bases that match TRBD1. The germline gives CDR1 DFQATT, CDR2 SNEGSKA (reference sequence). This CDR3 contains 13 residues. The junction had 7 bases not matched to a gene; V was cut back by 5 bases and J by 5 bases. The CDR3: CSAPDRGFTEAFF. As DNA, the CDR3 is TGCAGTGCTCCCGACAGGGGATTTACTGAAGCTTTCTTT.

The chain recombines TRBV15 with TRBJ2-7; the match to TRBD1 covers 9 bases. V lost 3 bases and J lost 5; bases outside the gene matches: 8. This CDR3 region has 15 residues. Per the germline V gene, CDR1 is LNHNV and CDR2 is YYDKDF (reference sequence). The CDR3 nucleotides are TGTGCCACCAGCAGCGACAGGGGGAGGGCGGACGAGCAGTACTTC. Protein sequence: CATSSDRGRADEQYF.

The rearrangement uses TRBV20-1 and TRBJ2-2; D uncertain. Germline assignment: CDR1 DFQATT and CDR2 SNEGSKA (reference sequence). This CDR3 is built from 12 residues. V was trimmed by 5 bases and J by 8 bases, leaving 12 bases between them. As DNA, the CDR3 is TGCAGTGCTCCAGACACCTCTGGGGAGCTGTTTTTT. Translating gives CSAPDTSGELFF.

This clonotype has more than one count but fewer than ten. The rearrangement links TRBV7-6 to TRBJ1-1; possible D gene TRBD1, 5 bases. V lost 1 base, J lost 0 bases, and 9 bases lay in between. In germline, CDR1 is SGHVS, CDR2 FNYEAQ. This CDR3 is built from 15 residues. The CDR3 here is CASSLVGGVNTEAFF. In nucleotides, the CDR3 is TGTGCCAGCAGCTTAGTCGGGGGGGTGAACACTGAAGCTTTCTTT.

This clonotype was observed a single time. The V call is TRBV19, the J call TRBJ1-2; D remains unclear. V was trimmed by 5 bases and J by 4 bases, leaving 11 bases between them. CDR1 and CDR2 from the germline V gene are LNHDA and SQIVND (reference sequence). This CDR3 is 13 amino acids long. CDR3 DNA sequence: TGTGCCAGTAGTCTGGCAGGCATCTATGGCTACACCTTC. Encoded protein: CASSLAGIYGYTF.

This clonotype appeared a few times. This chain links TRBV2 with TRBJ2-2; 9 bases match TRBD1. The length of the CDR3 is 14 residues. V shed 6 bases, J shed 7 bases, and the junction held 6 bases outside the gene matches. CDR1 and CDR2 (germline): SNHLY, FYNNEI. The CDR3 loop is CASRTGGGNGELFF. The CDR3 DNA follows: TGTGCCAGCAGAACAGGGGGCGGGAACGGGGAGCTGTTTTTT. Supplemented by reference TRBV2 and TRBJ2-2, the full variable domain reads EPEVTQTPSHQVTQMGQEVILRCVPISNHLYFYWYRQILGQKVEFLVSFYNNEISEKSEIFDDQFSVERPDGSNFTLKIRSTKLEDSAMYFCASRTGGGNGELFFGEGSRLTVL.

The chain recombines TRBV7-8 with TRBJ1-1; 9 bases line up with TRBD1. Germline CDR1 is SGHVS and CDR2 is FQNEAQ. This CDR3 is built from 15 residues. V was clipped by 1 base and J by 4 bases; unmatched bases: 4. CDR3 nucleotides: TGTGCCAGCAGCTTAGGGGACAGGGTCTTCACTGAAGCTTTCTTT. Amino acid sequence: CASSLGDRVFTEAFF. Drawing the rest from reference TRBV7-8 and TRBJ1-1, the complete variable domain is GAGVSQSPRYKVAKRGQDVALRCDPISGHVSLFWYQQALGQGPEFLTYFQNEAQLDKSGLPSDRFFAERPEGSVSTLKIQRTQQEDSAVYLCASSLGDRVFTEAFFGQGTRLTVV.

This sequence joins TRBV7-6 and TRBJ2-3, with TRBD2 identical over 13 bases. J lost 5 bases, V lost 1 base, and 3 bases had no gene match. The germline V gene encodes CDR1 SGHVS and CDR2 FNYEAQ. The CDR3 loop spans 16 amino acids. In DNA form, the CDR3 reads TGTGCCAGCAGCTTAGGACTAGCGGGGGGAATAGATACGCAGTATTTT. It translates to CASSLGLAGGIDTQYF.